The subject of this entry is one T cell receptor beta chain. Its specificity is unknown. In each case, RNA was isolated and then reverse transcribed into cDNA as the sequencing template. Sequencing was performed with immunoSEQ multiplex PCR; in TCRdb, only in-frame clones are kept and a portion is missing. The data contain about 210,000 clones, around 57% of them singletons. Germline V gene sequence: CDR1 DFQATT, CDR2 SNEGSKA (reference sequence). V gave up 4 bases and J gave up 3 bases, with 7 bases separating them. This CDR3 is 11 amino acids long. Indicated treatment: oral pan-JAK inhibitor, 5-10 mg twice daily. Researchers gathered lesional scalp punch biopsies and peripheral blood from patients with alopecia areata. The data stem from a study of CD8+ T cells in alopecia areata. Study-wide points: Clarity of TCR sharing across patients fell short of that in mice, possibly HLA-related.

This chain links TRBV20-1 with TRBJ2-7; TRBD2 might be the D (5 bases). The sequencing used CD4+ T cells sorted from blood, collected at week 4, from a patient treated with tofacitinib. The clonotype was recovered from a human donor with alopecia areata. This CDR3 is CSAMDFYEQYF. CDR3 sequence (DNA): TGCAGTGCTATGGACTTCTACGAGCAGTACTTC.